The clone carrying this T cell receptor beta chain was detected only once. The same CDR3 can be traced to other DNA sequences in this sample. The ends were cut back, 6 bases at V and 2 bases at J, with 4 bases in the middle. CDR1 is MDHEN and CDR2 is SYDVKM in the germline V gene. CDR3 length: 11 residues. This sample is drawn from a study of shared clonotypes between healthy human individuals. Generated by immunoSEQ multiplex PCR, the TCRdb table keeps only in-frame clones and is missing some. The data hold over 2 million clones, with approximately 90% observed a single time. The gene calls are TRBV28 and TRBJ2-5; D gene uncertain. Input material: naive CD4+ T cells from PBMCs. Subset specified: CD45RA+ positively selected. This clonotype originated in a man between 18 and 29 years old in good health. Some clones in this sample may be carry-over from other donors' samples. Here the CDR3 DNA reads TGTGCCAGCAGCGATCAAGAGACCCAGTACTTC. Its protein is CASSDQETQYF.